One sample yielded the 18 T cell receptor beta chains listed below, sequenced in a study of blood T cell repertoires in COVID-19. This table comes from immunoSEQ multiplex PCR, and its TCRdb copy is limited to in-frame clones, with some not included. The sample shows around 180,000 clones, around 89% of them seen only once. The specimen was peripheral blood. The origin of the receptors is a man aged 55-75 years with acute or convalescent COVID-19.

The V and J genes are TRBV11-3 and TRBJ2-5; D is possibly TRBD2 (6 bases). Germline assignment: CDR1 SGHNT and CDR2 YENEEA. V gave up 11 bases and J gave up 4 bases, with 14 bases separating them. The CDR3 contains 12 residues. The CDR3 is CASRPRGETQYF. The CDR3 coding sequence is TGTGCCTCCCGTCCGCGGGGAGAGACCCAGTACTTC.

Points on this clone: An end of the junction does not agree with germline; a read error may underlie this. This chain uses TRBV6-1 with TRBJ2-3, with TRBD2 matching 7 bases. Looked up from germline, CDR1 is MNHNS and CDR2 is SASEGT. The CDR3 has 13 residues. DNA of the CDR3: TGTGCCAGCAGTGAATCGAGGGAGGGCTCCCTGGATTTT. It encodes CASSESREGSLDF.

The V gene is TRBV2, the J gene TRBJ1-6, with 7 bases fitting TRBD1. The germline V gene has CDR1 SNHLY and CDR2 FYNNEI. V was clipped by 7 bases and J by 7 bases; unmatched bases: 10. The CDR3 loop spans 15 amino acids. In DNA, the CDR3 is TGTGCCAGCACTCCGGCACCGGGACAGAATTCACCCCTCCACTTT. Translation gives CASTPAPGQNSPLHF.

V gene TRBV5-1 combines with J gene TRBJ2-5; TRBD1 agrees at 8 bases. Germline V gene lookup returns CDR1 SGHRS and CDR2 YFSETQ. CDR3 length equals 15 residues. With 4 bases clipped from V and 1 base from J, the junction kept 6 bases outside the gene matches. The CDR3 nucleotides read TGCGCCAGCAGCAATACCAGGGGGCTCCAAGAGACCCAGTACTTC. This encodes CASSNTRGLQETQYF.

CDR3 coding DNA: TGTGCCAGCAGATCCGTGCAGGGTCGAGGCTACACCTTC. Protein: CASRSVQGRGYTF. V is TRBV6-5 and J is TRBJ1-2; possible D gene TRBD1, 5 bases. V was shortened by 6 bases and J by 8 bases, with 16 bases between the two germline ends. Germline assignment: CDR1 MNHEY and CDR2 SVGAGI. This CDR3 spans 13 amino acids.

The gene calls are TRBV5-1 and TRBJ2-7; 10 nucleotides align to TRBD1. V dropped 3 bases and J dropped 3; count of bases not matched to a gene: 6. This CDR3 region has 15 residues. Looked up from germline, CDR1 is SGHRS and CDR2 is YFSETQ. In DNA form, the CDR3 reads TGCGCCAGCAGCTACTCGGGACAGGGGTTCTACGAGCAGTACGTC. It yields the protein CASSYSGQGFYEQYV.

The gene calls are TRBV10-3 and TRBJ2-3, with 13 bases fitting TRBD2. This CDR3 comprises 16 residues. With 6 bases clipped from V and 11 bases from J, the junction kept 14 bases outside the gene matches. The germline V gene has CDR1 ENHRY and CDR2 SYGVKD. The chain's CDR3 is CAIRDQRLAGGLGQYF. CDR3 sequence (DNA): TGTGCCATCAGAGATCAAAGACTAGCGGGGGGCCTAGGGCAGTATTTT.

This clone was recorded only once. CDR3 nucleotides: TGCAGCTCGACAGGTAGGATCGACTTCATGAACACTGAAGCTTTCTTT. Encoded protein: CSSTGRIDFMNTEAFF. V is TRBV29-1 and J is TRBJ1-1, with D perhaps TRBD1 (6 bases). The length of the CDR3 is 16 residues. The V end lost 8 bases, the J end lost 0 bases, and 22 bases lay between the germline ends. Germline CDR1 reads SQVTM; CDR2 reads ANQGSEA.

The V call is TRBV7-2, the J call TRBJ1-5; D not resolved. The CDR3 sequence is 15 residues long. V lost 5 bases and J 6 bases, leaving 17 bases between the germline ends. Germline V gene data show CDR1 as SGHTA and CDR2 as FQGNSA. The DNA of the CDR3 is TGTGCCAGCAGCCTGGAGAGAAGAAGTGGTCAGCCCCAGCATTTT. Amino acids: CASSLERRSGQPQHF.

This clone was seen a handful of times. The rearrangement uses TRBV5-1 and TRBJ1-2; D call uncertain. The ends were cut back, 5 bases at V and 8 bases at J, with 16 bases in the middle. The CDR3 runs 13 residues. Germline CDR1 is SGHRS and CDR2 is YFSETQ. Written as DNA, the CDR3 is TGCGCCAGCAGTCCGGAACGGGTTACGGGCTACACCTTC. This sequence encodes CASSPERVTGYTF.

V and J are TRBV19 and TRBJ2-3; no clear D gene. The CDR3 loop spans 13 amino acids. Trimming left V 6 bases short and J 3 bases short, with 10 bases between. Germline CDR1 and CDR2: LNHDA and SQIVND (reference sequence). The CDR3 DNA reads TGTGCCAGTAGGATAAGCCTGACAGATACGCAGTATTTT. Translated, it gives CASRISLTDTQYF.

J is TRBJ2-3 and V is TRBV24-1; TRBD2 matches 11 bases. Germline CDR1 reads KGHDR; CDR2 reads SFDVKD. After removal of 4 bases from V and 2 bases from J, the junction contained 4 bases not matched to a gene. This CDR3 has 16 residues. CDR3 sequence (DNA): TGTGCCACCAGTGAAACACTAGCGGGAGCCACAGATACGCAGTATTTT. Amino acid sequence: CATSETLAGATDTQYF.

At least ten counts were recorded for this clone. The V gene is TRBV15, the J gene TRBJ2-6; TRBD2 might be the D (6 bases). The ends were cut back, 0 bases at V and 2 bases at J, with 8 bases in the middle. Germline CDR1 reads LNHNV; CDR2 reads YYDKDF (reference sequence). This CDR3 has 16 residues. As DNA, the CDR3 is TGTGCCACCAGCAGAGATTCGGGGGCTGGGGCCAACGTCCTGACTTTC. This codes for CATSRDSGAGANVLTF.

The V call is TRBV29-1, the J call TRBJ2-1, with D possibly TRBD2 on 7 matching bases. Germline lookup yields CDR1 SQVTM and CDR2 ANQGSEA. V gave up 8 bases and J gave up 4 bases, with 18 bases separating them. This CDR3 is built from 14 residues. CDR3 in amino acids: CSTSSGGPYNEQFF. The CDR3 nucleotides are TGCAGCACCTCCTCCGGGGGGCCTTACAATGAGCAGTTCTTC.

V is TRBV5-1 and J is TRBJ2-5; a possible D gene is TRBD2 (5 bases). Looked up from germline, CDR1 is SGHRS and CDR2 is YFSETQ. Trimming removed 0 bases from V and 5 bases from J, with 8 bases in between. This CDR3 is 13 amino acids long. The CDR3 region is CASSLEGGETQYF. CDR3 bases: TGCGCCAGCAGCTTGGAAGGCGGGGAGACCCAGTACTTC.

The CDR3 DNA reads as TGTGCCAGCGGATCACAGGGCCTGGTCCAAACTGAAGCTTTCTTT. Protein: CASGSQGLVQTEAFF. The chain recombines TRBV6-5 with TRBJ1-1; tentative D call: TRBD1 (6 bases). The germline V gene encodes CDR1 MNHEY and CDR2 SVGAGI. Trimming took 8 bases from V and 5 from J, leaving 21 bases between them. This CDR3 contains 15 residues.

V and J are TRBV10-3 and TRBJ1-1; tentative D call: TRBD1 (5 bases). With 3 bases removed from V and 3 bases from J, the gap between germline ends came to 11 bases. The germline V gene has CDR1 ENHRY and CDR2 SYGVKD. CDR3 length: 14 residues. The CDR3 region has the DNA TGTGCCATCAGTGACAGGGTACTTGACACTGAAGCTTTCTTT. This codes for CAISDRVLDTEAFF.

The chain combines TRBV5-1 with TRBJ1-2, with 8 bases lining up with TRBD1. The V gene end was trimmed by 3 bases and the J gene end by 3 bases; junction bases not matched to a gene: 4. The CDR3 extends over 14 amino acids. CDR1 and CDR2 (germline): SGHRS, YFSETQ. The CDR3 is CASSYGQGDYGYTF. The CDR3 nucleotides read TGCGCCAGCAGCTACGGACAGGGCGACTATGGCTACACCTTC.